A single sample gave rise to the 8 T cell receptor beta chains below, sequenced in a study of brain T cells in children with intractable seizures. The repertoire was sequenced with immunoSEQ multiplex PCR; TCRdb's copy has only in-frame clones and lacks some. The repertoire holds under 150,000 clones, 94% seen once, with 3.8% in the top ten. Material: peripheral blood, obtained at surgery. The receptors here all came from a boy under two years old with hemimegalencephaly and intractable seizures.

The chain links TRBV27 to TRBJ1-3; D is unresolved. This CDR3 comprises 13 residues. V shed 9 bases and J shed 4 bases, with 13 bases lying between them. The germline gives CDR1 MNHEY, CDR2 SMNVEV (reference sequence). Here the CDR3 DNA reads TGTGCCAGTAGCAAGGGATTAGGAAACACCATATATTTT. It yields the protein CASSKGLGNTIYF.

This clone was recorded once. The J gene is TRBJ2-1, the V gene TRBV30; 10 bases match TRBD2. Per the germline V gene, CDR1 is GTSNPN and CDR2 is SVGIG (reference sequence). The CDR3 covers 14 residues. V lost 0 bases, J lost 8 bases, and 4 bases stayed unmatched. In DNA form, the CDR3 reads TGTGCCTGGAGTGTCTCTAGCGGGAGCCATGAGCAGTTCTTC. Encoded protein: CAWSVSSGSHEQFF. The full variable domain, completed using reference TRBV30 and TRBJ2-1, is SQTIHQWPATLVQPVGSPLSLECTVEGTSNPNLYWYRQAAGRGLQLLFYSVGIGQISSEVPQNLSASRPQDRQFILSSKKLLLSDSGFYLCAWSVSSGSHEQFFGPGTRLTVL.

The chain links TRBV7-2 to TRBJ1-6, with TRBD1 matching over 8 bases. Germline CDR1 reads SGHTA; CDR2 reads FQGNSA. There are 14 residues in the CDR3. The trim removed 6 bases at V and 7 bases at J, leaving 5 bases unmatched. This chain's CDR3 is CASSRTGKNSPLHF. As DNA, the CDR3 is TGTGCCAGCAGTCGGACAGGGAAGAATTCACCCCTCCACTTT.

This chain connects TRBV28 to TRBJ2-5; 10 bases are shared with TRBD1. From germline, CDR1 is MDHEN and CDR2 SYDVKM. This CDR3 contains 14 residues. Losses at the gene ends were 7 bases for V and 4 bases for J; bases not matched to a gene: 6. The chain's CDR3 is CASIDRGLIETQYF. DNA for the CDR3: TGTGCCAGCATCGACAGGGGGCTTATAGAGACCCAGTACTTC.

The chain uses TRBV29-1 and TRBJ2-3; D remains unclear. This CDR3 contains 12 residues. V was trimmed by 8 bases and J by 2 bases, leaving 11 bases between them. The germline V gene has CDR1 SQVTM and CDR2 ANQGSEA. The CDR3 loop reads CSPGGNTDTQYF. The CDR3 DNA reads as TGCAGCCCGGGTGGGAACACAGATACGCAGTATTTT.

The chain couples TRBV10-3 to TRBJ1-2, with D unresolved. There are 13 residues in the CDR3. V lost 3 bases to trimming and J lost 4 bases, with 9 bases between them. The germline V gene has CDR1 ENHRY and CDR2 SYGVKD. The CDR3 protein is CAISDSLAYGYTF. The CDR3, as DNA: TGTGCCATCAGTGATAGTCTCGCCTATGGCTACACCTTC.

The gene calls are TRBV19 and TRBJ2-7, with 10 bases aligning to TRBD1. The CDR3 is 14 amino acids. Losses at the gene ends were 6 bases for V and 2 bases for J; bases not matched to a gene: 4. Germline CDR1 LNHDA, CDR2 SQIVND (reference sequence). CDR3 region: CASRTGTGAYEQYF. The CDR3, as DNA: TGTGCCAGTAGGACCGGGACAGGGGCCTACGAGCAGTACTTC.

This rearrangement joins TRBV6-4 to TRBJ2-1; 10 bases align to TRBD2. Trimming took 0 bases from V and 6 from J; bases not matched to a gene: 5. Germline loops: CDR1 MRHNA, CDR2 SNTAGT. CDR3 length equals 16 residues. CDR3 loop: CASSDSAASGSNEQFF. The CDR3 nucleotides read TGTGCCAGCAGTGACTCAGCGGCTAGCGGGAGCAATGAGCAGTTCTTC.